A selection of T cell receptor beta chains follows, all from one sample in a study of blood T cell repertoires in COVID-19. Here immunoSEQ multiplex PCR was the method, and the copy in TCRdb shows in-frame clones only, minus some. Of about 55,000 clones listed, approximately 91% are singletons. The sequenced material came from peripheral blood. The receptors come from a man aged 50-59 years with active COVID-19. Both conserved end residues are part of each CDR3. The order of the fields is CDR3 DNA, CDR3 protein, V gene, clone size, J gene, D gene. A D gene is named only where the DNA matches it firmly. Only part of the rows carry a size: once, few, many, or a class if the clone is expanded.

cdr3_nt: TGTGCCAGCACCACAGGGGGAAGGGAGACCCAGTACTTC; cdr3_aa: CASTTGGRETQYF; v_call: TRBV27; clone_size: NA; j_call: TRBJ2-5; d_call: TRBD1
cdr3_nt: TGTGCCAGCAAGCCGAACGCGAACACTGAAGCTTTCTTT; cdr3_aa: CASKPNANTEAFF; v_call: TRBV6-5; clone_size: NA; j_call: TRBJ1-1; d_call: NA
cdr3_nt: TGCGCCAGCAGCCTTGGGAGAGTAGATAATAATTCACCCCTCCACTTT; cdr3_aa: CASSLGRVDNNSPLHF; v_call: TRBV5-1; clone_size: NA; j_call: TRBJ1-6; d_call: NA
cdr3_nt: TGCGCCAGCAGCCCAGGGGACAGGGGGCGCTTCCGTGAGCAGTTCTTC; cdr3_aa: CASSPGDRGRFREQFF; v_call: TRBV5-1; clone_size: NA; j_call: TRBJ2-1; d_call: TRBD1
cdr3_nt: TGTGCCACCAGTTCCCGCCCTCGGGGTCAAGAGACCCAGTACTTC; cdr3_aa: CATSSRPRGQETQYF; v_call: TRBV24-1; clone_size: NA; j_call: TRBJ2-5; d_call: NA
cdr3_nt: TGTGCCAGCAGCCCCGGGACACACTCCTACGAGCAGTACTTC; cdr3_aa: CASSPGTHSYEQYF; v_call: TRBV5-4; clone_size: NA; j_call: TRBJ2-7; d_call: NA
cdr3_nt: TGTGCCACCAGTGACCCCGGACTAGCGGACAATGAGCAGTTCTTC; cdr3_aa: CATSDPGLADNEQFF; v_call: TRBV24-1; clone_size: NA; j_call: TRBJ2-1; d_call: TRBD2
cdr3_nt: TGTGCCAGCAGTTATACCCCGACTTTCTACGAGCAGTACTTC; cdr3_aa: CASSYTPTFYEQYF; v_call: TRBV28; clone_size: NA; j_call: TRBJ2-7; d_call: NA
cdr3_nt: TGTGCCAGCAGTGCGGGCAGAGGAGGAGAGCAGTACTTC; cdr3_aa: CASSAGRGGEQYF; v_call: TRBV2; clone_size: NA; j_call: TRBJ2-7; d_call: NA
cdr3_nt: TGTGCCAGCAGTCAACATTTGACAGGGCCACCCCGTGAGCAGTTCTTC; cdr3_aa: CASSQHLTGPPREQFF; v_call: TRBV6-6; clone_size: NA; j_call: TRBJ2-1; d_call: TRBD1
cdr3_nt: TGTGCCAGCAGCTTAGGGCAGATACCGTCTGGGGCCAACGTCCTGACTTTC; cdr3_aa: CASSLGQIPSGANVLTF; v_call: TRBV7-7; clone_size: NA; j_call: TRBJ2-6; d_call: NA
cdr3_nt: TGTGCCAGCAGCAGGGACATACCTATCCAAGAGACCCAGTACTTC; cdr3_aa: CASSRDIPIQETQYF; v_call: TRBV6-5; clone_size: NA; j_call: TRBJ2-5; d_call: NA
cdr3_nt: TGTGCCAGCAGCCAAGGGGGGACAGGGCCCTACGAGCAGTACTTC; cdr3_aa: CASSQGGTGPYEQYF; v_call: TRBV4-2; clone_size: NA; j_call: TRBJ2-7; d_call: TRBD1
cdr3_nt: TGCGCCAGCAGTCGGACCGGGGGGACTAATGAAAAACTGTTTTTT; cdr3_aa: CASSRTGGTNEKLFF; v_call: TRBV4-1; clone_size: few; j_call: TRBJ1-4; d_call: NA
cdr3_nt: TGCGCCAGCAGCCTCTTTTCACAGGGGGCGAGTACTGAAGCTTTCTTT; cdr3_aa: CASSLFSQGASTEAFF; v_call: TRBV5-1; clone_size: NA; j_call: TRBJ1-1; d_call: TRBD1
cdr3_nt: TGTGCCTCCACACGGGGACAGGGGGCCAGGGAGCTGTTTTTT; cdr3_aa: CASTRGQGARELFF; v_call: TRBV30; clone_size: NA; j_call: TRBJ2-2; d_call: TRBD1
cdr3_nt: TGTGCCAGCTCATATGCAGATACGCAGTATTTT; cdr3_aa: CASSYADTQYF; v_call: TRBV18; clone_size: NA; j_call: TRBJ2-3; d_call: NA
cdr3_nt: TGTGCCAGCAGCTTAGATTATGATGAAAAACTGTTTTTT; cdr3_aa: CASSLDYDEKLFF; v_call: TRBV7-9; clone_size: NA; j_call: TRBJ1-4; d_call: NA
cdr3_nt: TGTGCCAGCAGCTTGCAGGGCCTGCGCAGTGGCTACACCTTC; cdr3_aa: CASSLQGLRSGYTF; v_call: TRBV5-6; clone_size: NA; j_call: TRBJ1-2; d_call: NA
cdr3_nt: TGTGCCAGCAGCTTATACCCCCCCGGGACTGGGGCCAACGTCCTGACTTTC; cdr3_aa: CASSLYPPGTGANVLTF; v_call: TRBV7-2; clone_size: NA; j_call: TRBJ2-6; d_call: NA
cdr3_nt: TGTGCCAGCAGGCTCAATTGGACTCCCGAGTACGGGCAGTACTTC; cdr3_aa: CASRLNWTPEYGQYF; v_call: TRBV27; clone_size: NA; j_call: TRBJ2-7; d_call: NA
cdr3_nt: TGTGCCAGCAGAGGACTAGTCGGCGGCACCGGGGAGCTGTTTTTT; cdr3_aa: CASRGLVGGTGELFF; v_call: TRBV7-8; clone_size: NA; j_call: TRBJ2-2; d_call: TRBD2